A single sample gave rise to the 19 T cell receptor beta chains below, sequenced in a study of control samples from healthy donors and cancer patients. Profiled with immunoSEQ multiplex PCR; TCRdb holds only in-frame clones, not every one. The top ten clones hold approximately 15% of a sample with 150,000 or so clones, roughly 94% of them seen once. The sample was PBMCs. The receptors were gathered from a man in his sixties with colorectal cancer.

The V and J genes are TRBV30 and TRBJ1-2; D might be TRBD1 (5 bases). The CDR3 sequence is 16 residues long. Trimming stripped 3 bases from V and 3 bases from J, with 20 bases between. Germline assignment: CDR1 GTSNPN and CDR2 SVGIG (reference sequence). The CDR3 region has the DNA TGTGCCTGGAGCACGCACCAGGGACTTGTGGACTATGGCTACACCTTC. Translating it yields CAWSTHQGLVDYGYTF. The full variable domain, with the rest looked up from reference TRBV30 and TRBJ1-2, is SQTIHQWPATLVQPVGSPLSLECTVEGTSNPNLYWYRQAAGRGLQLLFYSVGIGQISSEVPQNLSASRPQDRQFILSSKKLLLSDSGFYLCAWSTHQGLVDYGYTFGSGTRLTVV.

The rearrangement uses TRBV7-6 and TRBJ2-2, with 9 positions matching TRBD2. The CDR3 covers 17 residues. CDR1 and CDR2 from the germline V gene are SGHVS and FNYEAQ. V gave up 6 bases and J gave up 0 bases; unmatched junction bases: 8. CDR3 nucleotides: TGTGCCAGCAGTAAAGGGCTAGCGGGATCGAACACCGGGGAGCTGTTTTTT. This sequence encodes CASSKGLAGSNTGELFF. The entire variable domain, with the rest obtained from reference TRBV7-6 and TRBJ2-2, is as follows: GAGVSQSPRYKVTKRGQDVALRCDPISGHVSLYWYRQALGQGPEFLTYFNYEAQQDKSGLPNDRFSAERPEGSISTLTIQRTEQRDSAMYRCASSKGLAGSNTGELFFGEGSRLTVL.

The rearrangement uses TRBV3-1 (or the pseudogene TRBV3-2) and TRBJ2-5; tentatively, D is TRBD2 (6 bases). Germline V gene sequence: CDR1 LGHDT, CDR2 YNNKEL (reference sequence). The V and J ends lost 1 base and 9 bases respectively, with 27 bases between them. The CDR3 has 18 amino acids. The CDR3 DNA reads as TGTGCCAGCAGCCAAGTAATTAGTTGGGGGGACGGTGAATTGGCCCAGTACTTC. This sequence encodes CASSQVISWGDGELAQYF.

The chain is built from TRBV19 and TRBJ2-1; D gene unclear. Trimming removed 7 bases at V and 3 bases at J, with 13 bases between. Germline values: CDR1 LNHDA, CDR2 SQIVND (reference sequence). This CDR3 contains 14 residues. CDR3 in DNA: TGTGCCAGTAACAATCTGGCCGACTACAATGAGCAGTTCTTC. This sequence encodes CASNNLADYNEQFF.

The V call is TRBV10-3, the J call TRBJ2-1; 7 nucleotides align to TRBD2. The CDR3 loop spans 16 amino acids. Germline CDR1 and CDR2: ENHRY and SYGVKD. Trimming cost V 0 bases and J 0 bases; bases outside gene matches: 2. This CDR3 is CAISESAGVSYNEQFF. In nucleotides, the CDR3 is TGTGCCATCAGTGAGTCGGCGGGAGTCTCCTACAATGAGCAGTTCTTC.

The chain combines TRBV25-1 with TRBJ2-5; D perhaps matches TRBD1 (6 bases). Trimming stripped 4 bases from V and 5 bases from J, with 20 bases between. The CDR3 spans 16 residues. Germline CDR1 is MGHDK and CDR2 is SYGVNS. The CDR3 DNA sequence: TGTGCCAGCAGTGGACCACAGGGATCTAATACGGAGACCCAGTACTTC. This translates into CASSGPQGSNTETQYF.

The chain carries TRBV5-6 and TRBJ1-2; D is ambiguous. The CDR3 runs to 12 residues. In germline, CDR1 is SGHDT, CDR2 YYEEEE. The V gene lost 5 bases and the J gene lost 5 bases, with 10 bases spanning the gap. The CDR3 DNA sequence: TGTGCCAGCAGTAACCGAGGATATGGCTACACCTTC. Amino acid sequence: CASSNRGYGYTF.

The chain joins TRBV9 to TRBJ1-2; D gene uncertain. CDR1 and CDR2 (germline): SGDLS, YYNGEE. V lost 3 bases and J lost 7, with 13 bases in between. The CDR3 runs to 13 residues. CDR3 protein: CASSDQPLGGYTF. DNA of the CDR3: TGTGCCAGCAGCGACCAGCCCCTGGGTGGCTACACCTTC.

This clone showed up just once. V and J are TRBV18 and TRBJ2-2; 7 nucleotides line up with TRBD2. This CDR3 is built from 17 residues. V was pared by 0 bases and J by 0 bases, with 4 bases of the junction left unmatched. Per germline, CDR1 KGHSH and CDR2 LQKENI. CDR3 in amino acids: CASSPPGAGANTGELFF. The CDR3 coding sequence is TGTGCCAGCTCACCACCGGGCGCGGGGGCGAACACCGGGGAGCTGTTTTTT.

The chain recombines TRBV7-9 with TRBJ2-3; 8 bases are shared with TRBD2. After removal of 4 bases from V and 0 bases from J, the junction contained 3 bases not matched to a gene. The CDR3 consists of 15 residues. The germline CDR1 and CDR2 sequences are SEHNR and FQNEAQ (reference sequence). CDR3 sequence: CASSSSGLSTDTQYF. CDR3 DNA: TGTGCCAGCAGCTCTAGCGGGCTGAGCACAGATACGCAGTATTTT. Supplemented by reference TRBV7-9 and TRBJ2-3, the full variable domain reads DTGVSQNPRHKITKRGQNVTFRCDPISEHNRLYWYRQTLGQGPEFLTYFQNEAQLEKSRLLSDRFSAERPKGSFSTLEIQRTEQGDSAMYLCASSSSGLSTDTQYFGPGTRLTVL.

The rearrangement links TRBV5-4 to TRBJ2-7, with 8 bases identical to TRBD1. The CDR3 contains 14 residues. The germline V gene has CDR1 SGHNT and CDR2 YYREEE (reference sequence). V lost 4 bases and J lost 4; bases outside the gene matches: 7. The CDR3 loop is CASSLSDRGYEQYF. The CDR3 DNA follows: TGTGCCAGCAGCCTGAGCGACAGGGGTTACGAGCAGTACTTC.

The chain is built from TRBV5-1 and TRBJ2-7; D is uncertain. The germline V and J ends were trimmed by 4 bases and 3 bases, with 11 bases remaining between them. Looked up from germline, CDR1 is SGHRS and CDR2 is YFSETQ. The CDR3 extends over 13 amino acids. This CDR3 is CASSVPGDYEQYF. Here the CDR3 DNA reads TGCGCCAGCAGCGTCCCTGGCGACTACGAGCAGTACTTC.

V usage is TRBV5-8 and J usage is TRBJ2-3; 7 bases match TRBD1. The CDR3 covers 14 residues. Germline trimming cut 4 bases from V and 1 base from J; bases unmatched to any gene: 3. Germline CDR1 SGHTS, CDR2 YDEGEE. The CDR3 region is CASSPGTGTDTQYF. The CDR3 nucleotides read TGTGCCAGCAGCCCCGGGACAGGCACAGATACGCAGTATTTT.

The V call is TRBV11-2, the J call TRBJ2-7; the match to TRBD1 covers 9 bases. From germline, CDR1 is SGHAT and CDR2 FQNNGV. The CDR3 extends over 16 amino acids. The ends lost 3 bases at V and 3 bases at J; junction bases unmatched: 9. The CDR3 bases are TGTGCCAGCAGCTTTTCTGGGACAGGGATTCTCTACGAGCAGTACTTC. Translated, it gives CASSFSGTGILYEQYF. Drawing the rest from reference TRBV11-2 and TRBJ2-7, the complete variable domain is EAGVAQSPRYKIIEKRQSVAFWCNPISGHATLYWYQQILGQGPKLLIQFQNNGVVDDSQLPKDRFSAERLKGVDSTLKIQPAKLEDSAVYLCASSFSGTGILYEQYFGPGTRLTVT.

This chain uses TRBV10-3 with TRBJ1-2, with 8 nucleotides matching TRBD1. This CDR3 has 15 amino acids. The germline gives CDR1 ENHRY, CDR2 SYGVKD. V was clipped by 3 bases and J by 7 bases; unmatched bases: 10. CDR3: CAISDTLQGAIGYTF. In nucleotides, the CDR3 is TGTGCCATCAGTGACACCCTTCAGGGGGCCATTGGCTACACCTTC.

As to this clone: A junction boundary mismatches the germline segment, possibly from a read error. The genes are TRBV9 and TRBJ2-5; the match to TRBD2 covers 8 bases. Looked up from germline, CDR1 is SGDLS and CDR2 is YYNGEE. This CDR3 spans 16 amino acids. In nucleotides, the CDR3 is TGTGCCAGCAGCGTAGGTAGCGGGGCCTACCAAGGGACCCAGTACTTC. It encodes CASSVGSGAYQGTQYF.

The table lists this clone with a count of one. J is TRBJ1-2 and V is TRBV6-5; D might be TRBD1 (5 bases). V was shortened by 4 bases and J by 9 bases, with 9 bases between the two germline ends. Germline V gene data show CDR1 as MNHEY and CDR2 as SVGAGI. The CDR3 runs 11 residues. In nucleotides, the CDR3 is TGTGCCAGCAGTTCGGGGGGGAGCTACACCTTC. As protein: CASSSGGSYTF.

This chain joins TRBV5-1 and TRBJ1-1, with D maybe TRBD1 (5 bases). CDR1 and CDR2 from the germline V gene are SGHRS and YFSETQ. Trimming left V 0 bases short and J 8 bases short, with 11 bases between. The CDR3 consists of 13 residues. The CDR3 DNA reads TGCGCCAGCAGCTTGGTTGGGGGAGTAGAAGCTTTCTTT. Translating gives CASSLVGGVEAFF.

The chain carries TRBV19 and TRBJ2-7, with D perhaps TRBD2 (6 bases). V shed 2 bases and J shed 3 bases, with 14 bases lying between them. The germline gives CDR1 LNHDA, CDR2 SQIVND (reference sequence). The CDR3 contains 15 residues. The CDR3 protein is CASSIKGGSLYEQYF. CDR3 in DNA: TGTGCCAGTAGTATAAAAGGAGGGTCCCTCTACGAGCAGTACTTC.